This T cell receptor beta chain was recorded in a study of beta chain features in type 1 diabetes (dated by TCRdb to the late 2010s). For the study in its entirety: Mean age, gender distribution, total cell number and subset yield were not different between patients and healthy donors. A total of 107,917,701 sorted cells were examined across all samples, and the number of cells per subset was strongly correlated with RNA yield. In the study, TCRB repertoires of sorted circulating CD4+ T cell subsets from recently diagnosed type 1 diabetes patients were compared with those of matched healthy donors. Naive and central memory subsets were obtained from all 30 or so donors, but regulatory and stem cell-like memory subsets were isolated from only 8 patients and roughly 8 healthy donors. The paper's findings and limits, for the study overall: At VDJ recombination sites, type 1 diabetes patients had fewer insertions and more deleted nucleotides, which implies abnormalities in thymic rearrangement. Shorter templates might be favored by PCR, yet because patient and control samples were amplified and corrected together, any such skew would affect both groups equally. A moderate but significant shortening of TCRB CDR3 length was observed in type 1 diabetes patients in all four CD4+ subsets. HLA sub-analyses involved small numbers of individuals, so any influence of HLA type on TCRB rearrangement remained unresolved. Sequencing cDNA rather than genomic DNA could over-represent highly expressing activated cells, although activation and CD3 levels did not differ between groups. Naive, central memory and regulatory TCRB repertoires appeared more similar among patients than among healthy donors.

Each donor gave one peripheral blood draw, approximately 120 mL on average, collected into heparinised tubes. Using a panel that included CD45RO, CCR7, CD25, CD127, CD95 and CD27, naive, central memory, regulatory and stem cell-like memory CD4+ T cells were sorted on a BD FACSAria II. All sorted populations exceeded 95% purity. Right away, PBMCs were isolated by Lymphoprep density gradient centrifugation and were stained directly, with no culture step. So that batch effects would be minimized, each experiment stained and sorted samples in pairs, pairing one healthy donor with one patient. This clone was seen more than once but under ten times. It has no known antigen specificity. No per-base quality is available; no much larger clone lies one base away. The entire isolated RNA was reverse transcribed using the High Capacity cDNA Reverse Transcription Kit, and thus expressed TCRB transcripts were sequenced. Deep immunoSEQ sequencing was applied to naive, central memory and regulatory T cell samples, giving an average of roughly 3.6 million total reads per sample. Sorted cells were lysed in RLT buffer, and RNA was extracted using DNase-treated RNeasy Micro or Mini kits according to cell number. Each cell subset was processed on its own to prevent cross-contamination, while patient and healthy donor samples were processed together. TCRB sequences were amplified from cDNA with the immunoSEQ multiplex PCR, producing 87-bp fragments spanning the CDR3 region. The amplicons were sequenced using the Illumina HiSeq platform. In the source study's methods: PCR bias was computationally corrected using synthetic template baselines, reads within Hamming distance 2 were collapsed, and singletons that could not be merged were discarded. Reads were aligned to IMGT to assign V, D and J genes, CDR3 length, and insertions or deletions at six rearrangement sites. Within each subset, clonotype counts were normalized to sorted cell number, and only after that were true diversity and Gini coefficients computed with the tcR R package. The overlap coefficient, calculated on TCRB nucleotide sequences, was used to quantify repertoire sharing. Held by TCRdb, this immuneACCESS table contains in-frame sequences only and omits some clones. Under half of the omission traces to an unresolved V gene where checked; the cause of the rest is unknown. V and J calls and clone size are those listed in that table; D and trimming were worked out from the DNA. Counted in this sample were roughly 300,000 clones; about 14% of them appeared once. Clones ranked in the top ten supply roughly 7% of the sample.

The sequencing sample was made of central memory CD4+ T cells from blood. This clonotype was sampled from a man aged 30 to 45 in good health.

The CDR3 corresponds to CASSYGTEAFF. The DNA sequence is as follows: TGTGCCAGCAGTTACGGGACTGAAGCTTTCTTT. The chain couples TRBV6-5 to TRBJ1-1; the D gene cannot be resolved reliably. As encoded in the germline V gene, CDR1 is MNHEY while CDR2 is SVGAGI. V and J lose 2 bases and 5 bases, and a span of 3 bases separates them. The CDR3 covers 11 residues, taking in both the cysteine and the phenylalanine. Only the CDR3 region is kept as DNA, spanning 33 bases read in frame from base 1.